This T cell receptor (beta chain) was recorded in a study of T cell responses to AZD1222 COVID-19 vaccine. The CDR3 is made up of 15 amino acids. Trimming removed 3 bases from V and 3 bases from J; junction bases left unmatched: 1. Germline V gives CDR1 MGHRA, CDR2 YSYEKL. Sequenced by immunoSEQ multiplex PCR; TCRdb stores in-frame clones only, minus some. There are approximately 70,000 clones in the sample; about 85% occur only once, and roughly 21% lies in the top ten. The rearrangement uses TRBV4-1 and TRBJ2-1; TRBD2 matches at 11 bases. The receptor was derived from an adult in good health. The source material was peripheral blood, sampled on day 0 of AZD1222 vaccination. As DNA, the CDR3 is TGCGCCAGCAGCCACCTAGCGGGGGGCTACAATGAGCAGTTCTTC. As protein: CASSHLAGGYNEQFF.